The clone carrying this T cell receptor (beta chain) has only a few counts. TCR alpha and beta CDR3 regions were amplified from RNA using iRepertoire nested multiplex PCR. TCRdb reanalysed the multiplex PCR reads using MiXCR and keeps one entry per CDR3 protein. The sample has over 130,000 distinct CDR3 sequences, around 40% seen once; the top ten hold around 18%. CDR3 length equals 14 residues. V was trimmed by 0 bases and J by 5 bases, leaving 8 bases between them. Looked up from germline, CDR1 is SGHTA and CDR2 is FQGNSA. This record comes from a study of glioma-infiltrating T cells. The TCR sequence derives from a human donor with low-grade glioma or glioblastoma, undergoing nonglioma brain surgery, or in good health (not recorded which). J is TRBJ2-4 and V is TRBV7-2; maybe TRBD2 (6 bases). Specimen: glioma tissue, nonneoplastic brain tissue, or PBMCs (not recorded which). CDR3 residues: CASSLAPGENIQYF. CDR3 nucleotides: TGTGCCAGCAGCTTAGCGCCGGGAGAAAACATTCAGTACTTC.